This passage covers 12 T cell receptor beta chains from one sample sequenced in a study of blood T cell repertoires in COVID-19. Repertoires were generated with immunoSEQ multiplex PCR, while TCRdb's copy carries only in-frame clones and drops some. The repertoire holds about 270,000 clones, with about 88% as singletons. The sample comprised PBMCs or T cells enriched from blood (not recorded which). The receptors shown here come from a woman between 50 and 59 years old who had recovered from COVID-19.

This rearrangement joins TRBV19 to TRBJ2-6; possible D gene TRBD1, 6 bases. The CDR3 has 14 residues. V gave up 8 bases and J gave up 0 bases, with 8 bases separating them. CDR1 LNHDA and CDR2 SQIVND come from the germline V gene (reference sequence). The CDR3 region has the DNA TGTGCCAGTGGACAGAGCTCTGGGGCCAACGTCCTGACTTTC. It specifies CASGQSSGANVLTF.

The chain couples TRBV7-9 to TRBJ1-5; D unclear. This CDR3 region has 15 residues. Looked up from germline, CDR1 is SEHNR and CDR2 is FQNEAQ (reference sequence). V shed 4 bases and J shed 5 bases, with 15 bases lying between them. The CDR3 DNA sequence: TGTGCCAGCAGCTCAGAGGCGGCCTTAGATCAGCCCCAGCATTTT. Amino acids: CASSSEAALDQPQHF.

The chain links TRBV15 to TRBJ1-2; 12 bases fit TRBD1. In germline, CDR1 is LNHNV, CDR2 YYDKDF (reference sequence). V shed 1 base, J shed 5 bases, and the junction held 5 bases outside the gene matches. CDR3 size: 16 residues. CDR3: CATSRGGQGAWYGYTF. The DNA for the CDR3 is TGTGCCACCAGCAGAGGGGGACAGGGGGCCTGGTATGGCTACACCTTC.

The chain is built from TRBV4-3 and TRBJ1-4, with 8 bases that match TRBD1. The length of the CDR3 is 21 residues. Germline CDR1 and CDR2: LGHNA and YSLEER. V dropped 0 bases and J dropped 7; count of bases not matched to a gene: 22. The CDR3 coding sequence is TGCGCCAGCAGCCAAGATCCCCCCCGTTGGACAGGGACCGACCGGGGTGAAAAACTGTTTTTT. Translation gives CASSQDPPRWTGTDRGEKLFF.

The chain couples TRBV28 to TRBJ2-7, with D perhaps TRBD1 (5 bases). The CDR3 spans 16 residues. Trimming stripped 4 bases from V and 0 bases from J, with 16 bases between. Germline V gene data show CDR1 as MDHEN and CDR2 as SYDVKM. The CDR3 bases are TGTGCCAGCAGTTCCTGGACATTAGTAAGCTCCTACGAGCAGTACTTC. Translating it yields CASSSWTLVSSYEQYF.

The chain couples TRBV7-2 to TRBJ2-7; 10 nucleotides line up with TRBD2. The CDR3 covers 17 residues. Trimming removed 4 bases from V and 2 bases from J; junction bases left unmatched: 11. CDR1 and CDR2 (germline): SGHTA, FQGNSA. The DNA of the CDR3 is TGTGCCAGCAGCTCCCCATCCGGACTAGCGGAGACCTACGAGCAGTACTTC. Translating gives CASSSPSGLAETYEQYF.

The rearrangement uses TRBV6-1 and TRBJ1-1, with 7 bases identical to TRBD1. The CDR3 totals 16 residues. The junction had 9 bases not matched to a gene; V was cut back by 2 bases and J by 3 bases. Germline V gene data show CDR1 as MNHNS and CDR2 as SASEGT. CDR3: CASSERAETGYTEAFF. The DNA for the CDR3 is TGTGCCAGCAGTGAAAGGGCTGAGACAGGGTACACTGAAGCTTTCTTT.

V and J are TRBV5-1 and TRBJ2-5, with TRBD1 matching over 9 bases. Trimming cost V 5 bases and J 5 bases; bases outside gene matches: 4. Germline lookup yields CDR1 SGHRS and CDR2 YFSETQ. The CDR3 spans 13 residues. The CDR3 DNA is TGCGCCAGCAGTACAGGGGGCCGGGAGACCCAGTACTTC. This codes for CASSTGGRETQYF.

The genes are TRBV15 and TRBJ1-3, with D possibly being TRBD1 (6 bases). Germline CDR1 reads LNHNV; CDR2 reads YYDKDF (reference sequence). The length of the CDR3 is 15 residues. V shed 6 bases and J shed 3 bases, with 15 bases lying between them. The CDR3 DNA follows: TGTGCCACCAGTCGGGGGGCTGGGGGTGGAAACACCATATATTTT. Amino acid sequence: CATSRGAGGGNTIYF.

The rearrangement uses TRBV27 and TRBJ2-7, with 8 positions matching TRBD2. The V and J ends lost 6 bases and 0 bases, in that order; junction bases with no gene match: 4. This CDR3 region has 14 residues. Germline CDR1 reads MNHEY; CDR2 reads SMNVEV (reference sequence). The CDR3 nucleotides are TGTGCCAGCAGCGAAAGCGGGAGCTCCTACGAGCAGTACTTC. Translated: CASSESGSSYEQYF.

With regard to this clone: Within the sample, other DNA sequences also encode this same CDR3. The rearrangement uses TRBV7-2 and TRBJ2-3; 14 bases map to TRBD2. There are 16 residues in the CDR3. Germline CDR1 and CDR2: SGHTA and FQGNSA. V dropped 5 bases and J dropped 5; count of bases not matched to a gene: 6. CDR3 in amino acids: CASSARLAGGIDTQYF. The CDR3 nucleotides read TGTGCCAGCAGCGCGAGACTAGCGGGAGGGATAGATACGCAGTATTTT.

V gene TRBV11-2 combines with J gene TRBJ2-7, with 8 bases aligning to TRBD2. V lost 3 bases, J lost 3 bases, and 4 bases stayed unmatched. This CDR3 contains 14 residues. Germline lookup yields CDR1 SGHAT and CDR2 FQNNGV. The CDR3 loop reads CASSFTGRVYEQYF. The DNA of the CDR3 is TGTGCCAGCAGCTTTACCGGGAGGGTCTACGAGCAGTACTTC.